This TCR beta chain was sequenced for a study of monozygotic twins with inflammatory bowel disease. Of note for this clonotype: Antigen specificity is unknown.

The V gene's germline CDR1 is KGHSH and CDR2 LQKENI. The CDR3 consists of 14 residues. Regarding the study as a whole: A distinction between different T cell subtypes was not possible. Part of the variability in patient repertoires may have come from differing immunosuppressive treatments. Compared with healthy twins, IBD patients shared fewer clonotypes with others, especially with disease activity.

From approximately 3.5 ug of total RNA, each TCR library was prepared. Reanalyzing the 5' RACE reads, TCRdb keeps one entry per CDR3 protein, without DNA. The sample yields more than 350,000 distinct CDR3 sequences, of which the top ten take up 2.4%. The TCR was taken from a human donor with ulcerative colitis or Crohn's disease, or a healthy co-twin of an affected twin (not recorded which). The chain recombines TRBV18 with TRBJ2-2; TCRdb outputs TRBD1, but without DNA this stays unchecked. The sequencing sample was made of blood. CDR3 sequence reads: CASSPLPSIGELFF.